Listed below are T cell receptor beta chains from one sample, sequenced in a study of tumor-infiltrating lymphocytes in localized non-small cell lung cancer. Some clones are missing from TCRdb's copy, which holds only in-frame ones; the method was immunoSEQ multiplex PCR. The repertoire has over 14,000 clones, roughly four fifths of them found once; the top ten carry 15% to 20%. Sample: lung tumor tissue. The receptors originated from a human donor with non-small cell lung cancer. Both conserved end residues are part of each CDR3. The D gene is left open where the match is weak. Rows may omit the clone size; those that give it use once, few, many or a size class.

abundance	j_gene	len	d_gene	v_gene	CDR3aa	CDR3nt
.	TRBJ2-5	14	.	TRBV10-3	CAISDPIDQETQYF	TGTGCCATCAGTGACCCAATAGACCAAGAGACCCAGTACTTC
.	TRBJ1-2	15	.	TRBV10-3	CAISPSMGGVESYTF	TGTGCCATCAGCCCCTCCATGGGCGGGGTTGAAAGCTACACCTTC
.	TRBJ2-5	15	.	TRBV11-2	CASSSSDWYQETQYF	TGTGCCAGCAGCTCCTCAGATTGGTACCAAGAGACCCAGTACTTC
.	TRBJ2-6	15	.	TRBV7-2	CAEQGSWHGANVLTF	TGTGCCGAACAGGGAAGTTGGCATGGGGCCAACGTCCTGACTTTC
.	TRBJ1-2	13	.	TRBV18	CASSTAPRGGYTF	TGTGCCAGCTCAACAGCCCCTCGGGGTGGCTACACCTTC
.	TRBJ1-2	12	.	TRBV5-8	CASSPGNYGYTF	TGTGCCAGCAGCCCGGGCAACTATGGCTACACCTTC
.	TRBJ2-2	17	TRBD1	TRBV4-2	CASSQEARGLNTGELFF	TGTGCCAGCAGCCAAGAAGCGAGGGGGCTGAACACCGGGGAGCTGTTTTTT
.	TRBJ2-7	14	TRBD2	TRBV7-2	CASTGLAGGHEQYF	TGTGCCAGCACAGGACTAGCGGGAGGACACGAGCAGTACTTC
.	TRBJ1-5	14	.	TRBV30	CAWSAGILNQPQHF	TGTGCCTGGAGTGCCGGGATACTCAATCAGCCCCAGCATTTT
.	TRBJ2-5	11	TRBD2	TRBV2	CASLAGETQYF	TGTGCCAGCCTAGCGGGCGAGACCCAGTACTTC
.	TRBJ1-5	13	.	TRBV7-9	CASSTRRGQPQHF	TGTGCCAGCAGCACCCGACGGGGTCAGCCCCAGCATTTT
.	TRBJ2-7	16	TRBD1	TRBV28	CASSSTRTGGSYEQYF	TGTGCCAGCAGTTCGACTAGGACAGGGGGCTCCTACGAGCAGTACTTC
.	TRBJ2-2	13	.	TRBV19	CASSITPGEELFF	TGTGCCAGTAGTATAACCCCCGGCGAGGAGCTGTTTTTT
.	TRBJ2-2	14	TRBD2	TRBV28	CASSFLAGSGELFF	TGTGCCAGCAGTTTTCTAGCGGGATCCGGGGAGCTGTTTTTT
.	TRBJ2-3	16	TRBD2	TRBV5-1	CASSFSGDPSTDTQYF	TGCGCCAGCAGCTTTAGCGGGGACCCTAGCACAGATACGCAGTATTTT
.	TRBJ2-7	15	.	TRBV5-4	CASSSWGSGGYEQYF	TGTGCCAGCAGCTCTTGGGGGTCCGGGGGCTACGAGCAGTACTTC
.	TRBJ2-7	16	TRBD1	TRBV4-1	CASSRHVQGASYEQYF	TGCGCCAGCAGCCGCCATGTTCAGGGGGCCTCCTACGAGCAGTACTTC
.	TRBJ1-1	15	.	TRBV6-5	CASSYRGTENTEAFF	TGTGCCAGCAGTTACCGCGGGACCGAGAACACTGAAGCTTTCTTT
.	TRBJ1-1	15	.	TRBV18	CASSPLLGATTEAFF	TGTGCCAGCTCACCACTTCTGGGGGCCACCACTGAAGCTTTCTTT
.	TRBJ2-7	10	.	TRBV20-1	CSASIYEQYF	TGCAGTGCTAGTATCTACGAGCAGTACTTC
.	TRBJ2-1	14	TRBD1	TRBV10-3	CAISDRTGGDEQFF	TGTGCCATCAGTGATAGGACAGGGGGGGATGAGCAGTTCTTC
.	TRBJ1-5	15	TRBD1	TRBV7-8	CASSLTGGRGQPQHF	TGTGCCAGCAGCTTGACAGGGGGTCGGGGTCAGCCCCAGCATTTT
medium-sized	TRBJ1-6	16	.	TRBV9	CASARREGAYNSPLHF	TGTGCCAGCGCCCGGCGGGAGGGGGCCTATAATTCACCCCTCCACTTT
once	TRBJ2-3	13	TRBD2	TRBV7-2	CASSSREADTQYF	TGTGCCAGCAGTTCACGGGAGGCAGATACGCAGTATTTT
.	TRBJ1-3	16	.	TRBV9	CASSVDPGPSGNTIYF	TGTGCCAGCAGCGTAGATCCGGGACCCTCTGGAAACACCATATATTTT
.	TRBJ1-1	13	.	TRBV28	CASSLTASTEAFF	TGTGCCAGCAGTTTAACGGCCAGCACTGAAGCTTTCTTT
.	TRBJ1-2	15	TRBD1	TRBV5-1	CASSRQGEGNYGYTF	TGCGCCAGCAGTCGACAGGGGGAAGGGAACTATGGCTACACCTTC
.	TRBJ2-3	17	.	TRBV5-1	CASALRAGSVGTDTQYF	TGCGCCAGCGCCCTTAGGGCTGGGTCTGTTGGCACAGATACGCAGTATTTT
.	TRBJ1-5	15	TRBD1	TRBV15	CATSGQGAGNQPQHF	TGTGCCACCAGCGGACAGGGGGCTGGTAATCAGCCCCAGCATTTT
once	TRBJ2-7	13	.	TRBV18	CASSPPSVGEQYF	TGTGCCAGCTCACCACCGTCAGTGGGCGAGCAGTACTTC
.	TRBJ2-3	15	.	TRBV30	CAWSVPGPSHGTQYF	TGTGCCTGGAGTGTACCCGGACCATCCCACGGTACGCAGTATTTT
.	TRBJ2-7	15	.	TRBV6-1	CASRSGLLGTYEQYF	TGTGCCAGCAGGTCGGGACTGCTAGGGACCTACGAGCAGTACTTC
.	TRBJ1-2	17	TRBD1	TRBV6-1	CASRETLLLGQGVGYTF	TGTGCCAGCAGAGAAACACTTTTACTGGGGCAGGGGGTGGGCTACACCTTC
.	TRBJ2-1	13	.	TRBV7-9	CASSLGDSNEQFF	TGTGCCAGCAGCTTGGGGGATTCCAATGAGCAGTTCTTC
.	TRBJ1-1	14	.	TRBV2	CASGEGGTNTEAFF	TGTGCCAGCGGGGAGGGGGGGACGAACACTGAAGCTTTCTTT
.	TRBJ2-1	14	.	TRBV5-5	CASSLDQDYNEQFF	TGTGCCAGCAGCTTAGACCAGGACTACAATGAGCAGTTCTTC